The 20 T cell receptor beta chains given below trace back to one sample, sequenced in a study of identifying expanded T cells in peripheral blood (dated by TCRdb to about 2019). The library was made by the immunoSEQ multiplex PCR assay. Entries here come from immuneACCESS through TCRdb and include only in-frame sequences with V and J called. Some clones fail to appear in such tables; in the studies checked, an unresolved V gene covers under half of the shortfall, and the cause of the remainder is unknown. The sample data list around 75,000 clones, and about 90% of these were observed just once. The top ten hold roughly 3% of the sample. Sequenced sample: blood. These receptors originate from a person aged 18 to 75 in good health.

J is TRBJ1-2 and V is TRBV7-8; TRBD1 matches at 8 bases. V shed 4 bases, J shed 8 bases, and the junction held 6 bases outside the gene matches. The V gene's germline CDR1 is SGHVS and CDR2 FQNEAQ. The CDR3 runs to 13 residues. CDR3 bases: TGTGCCAGCAGCTCGACAGGGGTGAGCGGCTACACCTTC. Translated: CASSSTGVSGYTF.

The chain recombines TRBV19 with TRBJ1-3, with D perhaps matching TRBD1 (6 bases). V was pared by 9 bases and J by 2 bases, with 11 bases between. Germline CDR1 and CDR2: LNHDA and SQIVND (reference sequence). The CDR3 consists of 13 residues. For the CDR3, the DNA is TGTGCCAGCCGGACAGATACTGGAAACACCATATATTTT. Encoded protein: CASRTDTGNTIYF.

DNA of the CDR3: TGTGCCAGCAGCTTAGACGGGGGTCGCTATGGCTACACCTTC. It yields the protein CASSLDGGRYGYTF. V is TRBV7-2 and J is TRBJ1-2, with D perhaps matching TRBD1 (5 bases). Germline values: CDR1 SGHTA, CDR2 FQGNSA. The ends were cut back, 1 base at V and 4 bases at J, with 10 bases in the middle. The CDR3 loop spans 14 amino acids. The full variable domain, its missing parts supplied by reference TRBV7-2 and TRBJ1-2, is GAGVSQSPSNKVTEKGKDVELRCDPISGHTALYWYRQSLGQGLEFLIYFQGNSAPDKSGLPSDRFSAERTGGSVSTLTIQRTQQEDSAVYLCASSLDGGRYGYTFGSGTRLTVV.

The chain has TRBV18 and TRBJ2-4; D is possibly TRBD2 (5 bases). From germline, CDR1 is KGHSH and CDR2 LQKENI. The length of the CDR3 is 14 residues. Trimming stripped 5 bases from V and 5 bases from J, with 13 bases between. In nucleotides, the CDR3 is TGTGCCAGCTCATCGCAGGCGGGCCAAAACATTCAGTACTTC. It is translated as CASSSQAGQNIQYF.

The J gene is TRBJ2-2, the V gene TRBV7-9; 7 positions agree with TRBD1. Per germline, CDR1 SEHNR and CDR2 FQNEAQ (reference sequence). The CDR3 length is 15 residues. V was clipped by 6 bases and J by 0 bases; unmatched bases: 4. The CDR3 loop reads CASRVGTANTGELFF. In nucleotides, the CDR3 is TGTGCCAGCAGAGTCGGGACAGCGAACACCGGGGAGCTGTTTTTT.

This sequence joins TRBV5-6 and TRBJ2-7; D is perhaps TRBD1 (6 bases). This CDR3 spans 16 amino acids. Germline lookup yields CDR1 SGHDT and CDR2 YYEEEE. Between the trimmed V and J ends, which lost 2 bases and 2 bases, there was a span of 17 bases. CDR3 residues: CASSFFVGAPTYEQYF. The CDR3 DNA reads TGTGCCAGCAGCTTCTTTGTGGGGGCCCCTACCTACGAGCAGTACTTC.

This chain links TRBV6-1 with TRBJ2-5; D remains unclear. V lost 10 bases and J lost 5, with 8 bases in between. Germline lookup yields CDR1 MNHNS and CDR2 SASEGT. The CDR3 covers 10 residues. CDR3 sequence (DNA): TGTGCCACCGTTTGGGAGACCCAGTACTTC. It yields the protein CATVWETQYF.

The chain is built from TRBV11-2 and TRBJ2-7; the D is unclear. V lost 3 bases and J 3 bases, leaving 12 bases between the germline ends. Germline V gene sequence: CDR1 SGHAT, CDR2 FQNNGV. The CDR3 is 14 amino acids. Here the CDR3 reads CASSLAERYYEQYF. DNA of the CDR3: TGTGCCAGCAGCTTGGCGGAACGTTACTACGAGCAGTACTTC.

The gene calls are TRBV4-2 and TRBJ2-5; maybe TRBD2 (6 bases). V lost 1 base to trimming and J lost 5 bases, with 17 bases between them. This CDR3 is built from 16 residues. CDR1 is LGHNA and CDR2 is YNFKEQ in the germline V gene. CDR3 region: CASSQVVADLQETQYF. The CDR3 bases are TGTGCCAGCAGCCAAGTTGTAGCGGACCTTCAGGAGACCCAGTACTTC.

This clone is a singleton in its sample. This rearrangement joins TRBV19 to TRBJ2-6, with TRBD1 identical over 10 bases. Germline loops: CDR1 LNHDA, CDR2 SQIVND (reference sequence). Losses at the gene ends were 7 bases for V and 0 bases for J; bases not matched to a gene: 6. The CDR3 loop spans 17 amino acids. This chain's CDR3 is CASKRDRGDSGANVLTF. The CDR3 DNA reads TGTGCCAGTAAGAGGGACAGGGGTGACTCTGGGGCCAACGTCCTGACTTTC. The entire variable domain, with the rest obtained from reference TRBV19 and TRBJ2-6, is as follows: DGGITQSPKYLFRKEGQNVTLSCEQNLNHDAMYWYRQDPGQGLRLIYYSQIVNDFQKGDIAEGYSVSREKKESFPLTVTSAQKNPTAFYLCASKRDRGDSGANVLTFGAGSRLTVL.

This clone was detected only once. The V gene is TRBV11-2, the J gene TRBJ1-4; D is perhaps TRBD1 (6 bases). CDR3 length: 16 residues. Germline CDR1 SGHAT, CDR2 FQNNGV. V lost 5 bases and J lost 8, with 21 bases in between. The CDR3 nucleotides read TGTGCCAGCAGCCTGAGAGGGGGAGGTGTAAGGGAAAAACTGTTTTTT. Translation: CASSLRGGGVREKLFF.

The chain couples TRBV30 to TRBJ1-5, with a possible D match to TRBD1 (6 bases). Per the germline V gene, CDR1 is GTSNPN and CDR2 is SVGIG (reference sequence). CDR3 length equals 14 residues. V was pared by 0 bases and J by 5 bases, with 11 bases between. The CDR3 DNA sequence: TGTGCCTGGAGTGTACGGGGGCTCGATCAGCCCCAGCATTTT. Translated: CAWSVRGLDQPQHF.

The V call is TRBV6-1, the J call TRBJ2-7; 10 bases align to TRBD2. Germline V gives CDR1 MNHNS, CDR2 SASEGT. V was pared by 2 bases and J by 0 bases, with 13 bases of the junction left unmatched. The CDR3 has 19 amino acids. The CDR3: CASSETGGRSGGFSYEQYF. Written as DNA, the CDR3 is TGTGCCAGCAGTGAAACGGGTGGTCGTAGCGGGGGGTTCTCCTACGAGCAGTACTTC.

This clone occurred a few times. One end of the junction fails to match germline, which may point to a read error. This chain joins TRBV27 and TRBJ1-4; D is ambiguous. The germline V gene has CDR1 MNHEY and CDR2 SMNVEV (reference sequence). The CDR3 consists of 8 residues. The CDR3 nucleotides read TGTGCCAGCAGTCCAACGGGTTTT. It is translated as CASSPTGF.

This clone has a handful of counts. J is TRBJ1-4 and V is TRBV7-2; a possible D gene is TRBD1 (6 bases). The CDR3 sequence is 14 residues long. V lost 0 bases and J lost 14, with 16 bases in between. Germline values: CDR1 SGHTA, CDR2 FQGNSA. CDR3 DNA sequence: TGTGCCAGCAGCTTAGCGCCCCTACAGGGAATGCTGTTTTTT. Translation gives CASSLAPLQGMLFF.

The chain recombines TRBV18 with TRBJ1-1; no clear D. Between the trimmed V and J ends, which lost 2 bases and 3 bases, there was a span of 16 bases. The CDR3 is 16 amino acids. Per germline, CDR1 KGHSH and CDR2 LQKENI. The CDR3 DNA reads as TGTGCCAGCTCACCAGGCGGTCGAAGATTGGACACTGAAGCTTTCTTT. It codes for CASSPGGRRLDTEAFF.

For the CDR3, the DNA is TGTGCCAGCAGTGGCGGGGACAGCGGAAATGAAAAACTGTTTTTT. It is translated as CASSGGDSGNEKLFF. V usage is TRBV6-6 and J usage is TRBJ1-4; 7 bases match TRBD1. J lost 5 bases, V lost 5 bases, and 8 bases had no gene match. CDR1 is MNHNY, CDR2 SVGAGI, per germline (reference sequence). There are 15 residues in the CDR3.

This clone is a singleton in its sample. The chain carries TRBV6-5 and TRBJ2-5; unclear D gene. Germline V gives CDR1 MNHEY, CDR2 SVGAGI. CDR3 length: 11 residues. V was trimmed by 6 bases and J by 2 bases, leaving 4 bases between them. The CDR3 reads CASRRQETQYF. In DNA form, the CDR3 reads TGTGCCAGCAGACGTCAAGAGACCCAGTACTTC.

This clone occurred once. The V call is TRBV7-9, the J call TRBJ1-5; the match to TRBD1 covers 8 bases. The CDR3 runs to 14 residues. The J segment lost 5 bases and the V segment lost 4 bases, leaving 4 bases of the junction unmatched. CDR1 is SEHNR and CDR2 is FQNEAQ in the germline V gene (reference sequence). The CDR3 DNA sequence: TGTGCCAGCAGCTCGACAGGGGCGGATCAGCCCCAGCATTTT. This gives the protein CASSSTGADQPQHF.

The rearrangement links TRBV5-1 to TRBJ2-3; 9 nucleotides agree with TRBD2. This CDR3 region has 17 residues. CDR1 is SGHRS, CDR2 YFSETQ, per germline. V lost 4 bases, J lost 4 bases, and 13 bases stayed unmatched. CDR3 residues: CASSAGHMAGGPDTQYF. As DNA, the CDR3 is TGCGCCAGCAGCGCTGGTCATATGGCGGGGGGGCCAGATACGCAGTATTTT. The full variable domain, completed using reference TRBV5-1 and TRBJ2-3, is KAGVTQTPRYLIKTRGQQVTLSCSPISGHRSVSWYQQTPGQGLQFLFEYFSETQRNKGNFPGRFSGRQFSNSRSEMNVSTLELGDSALYLCASSAGHMAGGPDTQYFGPGTRLTVL.